This T cell receptor (beta chain) was retrieved from a study of T-cell reconstitution after alpha-beta-depleted transplantation in children. Broader study findings: After one year, T-cell counts and TCRbeta diversity mostly came from new T cells.

V was shortened by 1 base and J by 9 bases, with 10 bases between the two germline ends. CDR3 length: 12 amino acids. CDR1 is DFQATT, CDR2 SNEGSKA, per germline (reference sequence). This clonotype was found many times. The antigen is unknown. Unique molecular identifiers were incorporated when the TCRbeta library was constructed. Using its own MiXCR run on the PCR reads, TCRdb lists one record per CDR3 protein. Of 44,000 or so distinct CDR3 sequences in the sample, nearly 9.5% are singletons; the top ten hold about 25%. Here the sequenced sample was PBMCs, mostly from graft donor cells, taken 60 days after TCRalphabeta/CD19-depleted stem cell transplant. The chain combines TRBV20-1 with TRBJ1-5; D perhaps matches TRBD1 (5 bases). This TCR was sampled from a male patient aged 2-9 years who had a stem cell transplant for chronic granulomatous disease, so the T cells may come from the graft donor. As DNA, the CDR3 is TGCAGTGCTAGAGGGGGGGGAGGGCCCCAGCATTTT. Translation gives CSARGGGGPQHF.